These 27 T cell receptor beta chains came from one sample sequenced in a study of blood T cells in healthy people across ages. Using a J-beta primer mix together with a sample-barcoded 5' primer, a second PCR was run for roughly 7 to 12 cycles. TCRdb recomputed calls from the 5' RACE reads with MiXCR, one row per CDR3 protein. This sample has 730,000 or so distinct CDR3 sequences; approximately 40% occur once, and the top ten carry approximately 29%. Sample: blood. Source of these receptors: a man older than 75 in good health.

This clonotype was seen a handful of times. The gene calls are TRBV12-3 or TRBV12-4 and TRBJ2-7, with TRBD2 matching 10 bases. V shed 1 base, J shed 7 bases, and the junction held 1 base outside the gene matches. The CDR3 has 13 amino acids. The CDR3 coding sequence is TGTGCCAGCAGTTTAGTACTAGCGGGAGAGCAGTACTTC. Amino acid sequence: CASSLVLAGEQYF.

This clonotype was observed a few times. CDR3 region: CASSPTISLYGNEQFF. The CDR3 DNA reads as TGTGCCAGCAGCCCTACCATCTCCTTATACGGCAATGAGCAGTTCTTC. V gene TRBV7-2 combines with J gene TRBJ2-1, with D unclear. Germline values: CDR1 SGHTA, CDR2 FQGNSA. CDR3 length: 16 amino acids. Trimming cost V 5 bases and J 6 bases, with 20 bases left between them.

As to this clonotype: This may be a read error, as it is one base from a much larger clone. The chain carries TRBV20-1 and TRBJ2-6; 7 bases match TRBD1. CDR3 size: 14 residues. Germline V CDR1 and CDR2: DFQATT, SNEGSKA (reference sequence). CDR3 nucleotide sequence: TGCAGTGCTAAGGGGGCGCGAGGGGCCAACGCCCTGACTTTC. It translates to CSAKGARGANALTF.

The chain uses TRBV10-3 and TRBJ1-6; 10 bases align to TRBD1. Germline CDR1 is ENHRY and CDR2 is SYGVKD. The CDR3 contains 15 residues. J gave up 9 bases and V 10 bases, and 12 bases lay outside the gene matches. CDR3 residues: CATGTGDNPASPLHF. The CDR3 nucleotides read TGTGCCACCGGGACAGGGGATAATCCTGCTTCACCCCTCCACTTT.

This clonotype was observed a few times. The V and J genes are TRBV7-9 and TRBJ2-3; D gene uncertain. Germline assignment: CDR1 SEHNR and CDR2 FQNEAQ (reference sequence). V gave up 0 bases and J gave up 4 bases, with 14 bases separating them. CDR3 length equals 16 residues. The CDR3, as DNA: TGTGCCAGCAGCTTAGCGTCGGTCAGTTTAGCAGATACGCAGTATTTT. It encodes CASSLASVSLADTQYF. The whole variable domain, filled in from reference TRBV7-9 and TRBJ2-3, reads DTGVSQNPRHKITKRGQNVTFRCDPISEHNRLYWYRQTLGQGPEFLTYFQNEAQLEKSRLLSDRFSAERPKGSFSTLEIQRTEQGDSAMYLCASSLASVSLADTQYFGPGTRLTVL.

In regard to this clonotype: A much bigger clone sits one base away, suggesting this may be a read error. The rearrangement uses TRBV29-1 and TRBJ2-4, with D perhaps assigned TRBD1 or TRBD2 (5 bases each). The last part of the DNA fits TRBJ2-7 better; the J call may be wrong. Germline loops: CDR1 SQVTM, CDR2 ANQGSEA. This CDR3 has 13 residues. CDR3 sequence: CSGVGTTGNEQYF. Here the CDR3 DNA reads TGCAGCGGTGTTGGGACGACTGGAAACGAGCAGTACTTC.

In nucleotides, the CDR3 is TGTGCCAGCACCCTAAAGGGGACAGCTGAGACCCAGTACTTC. Translating gives CASTLKGTAETQYF. This chain connects TRBV3-1 to TRBJ2-5; 7 bases are shared with TRBD1. From germline, CDR1 is LGHDT and CDR2 YNNKEL (reference sequence). With V trimmed by 7 bases and J by 5 bases, 10 bases remained unmatched. This CDR3 is built from 14 residues.

This clonotype was detected only a few times. The chain has TRBV18 and TRBJ2-7; possible D gene TRBD1, 6 bases. V dropped 3 bases and J dropped 2 bases, with 14 bases sitting between them. The CDR3 runs 15 residues. Germline CDR1 KGHSH, CDR2 LQKENI. The CDR3 loop reads CASSPGHSEAYEQYF. The CDR3 DNA sequence: TGTGCCAGCTCACCGGGACATTCTGAGGCCTACGAGCAGTACTTC.

Only a few counts were recorded for this clonotype. The chain combines TRBV20-1 with TRBJ2-3; 8 bases are shared with TRBD1. In germline, CDR1 is DFQATT, CDR2 SNEGSKA (reference sequence). The CDR3 extends over 13 amino acids. V was pared by 6 bases and J by 2 bases, with 4 bases of the junction left unmatched. The CDR3 nucleotides are TGCAGTGCCGGGACAGGTACCACAGATACGCAGTATTTT. Its protein product is CSAGTGTTDTQYF.

V gene TRBV5-6 combines with J gene TRBJ1-2, with D possibly matching TRBD1 (6 bases). V gave up 3 bases and J gave up 5 bases, with 17 bases separating them. CDR3 length equals 15 residues. Germline CDR1 SGHDT, CDR2 YYEEEE. CDR3: CASSWGRTEVYGYTF. For the CDR3, the DNA is TGTGCCAGCAGCTGGGGGCGGACAGAAGTATATGGCTACACCTTC.

Worth noting for this clonotype: Possible read error: a much larger clone is one base away. V is TRBV25-1 and J is TRBJ1-2, with D unclear. The germline gives CDR1 MGHDK, CDR2 SYGVNS. The CDR3 length is 11 residues. V shed 6 bases and J shed 6 bases, with 8 bases lying between them. DNA for the CDR3: TGTGCCAGCAGCGAAGGCCATGGCTACACCTTC. Encoded protein: CASSEGHGYTF.

As to this clonotype: With a much larger clone just one base away, this may be a read error. The rearrangement links TRBV4-2 to TRBJ2-7, with D perhaps matching TRBD2 (6 bases). The germline V and J ends were trimmed by 2 bases and 8 bases, with 19 bases remaining between them. CDR3 size: 15 residues. Germline-derived CDR1 and CDR2 are LGHNA and YNFKEQ. CDR3 bases: TGTGCCAGCAGCCAAAGGGCTAGCGATCCTTACAAGCAGTACTTC. Translating it yields CASSQRASDPYKQYF.

J is TRBJ2-5 and V is TRBV2, with 11 bases that match TRBD2. Germline loops: CDR1 SNHLY, CDR2 FYNNEI. The length of the CDR3 is 15 residues. Losses at the gene ends were 5 bases for V and 11 bases for J; bases not matched to a gene: 13. The CDR3 spells CASSKGLAGGGEQYF. The CDR3 DNA is TGTGCCAGCAGTAAGGGGCTAGCGGGAGGTGGAGAGCAGTACTTC. Together with reference TRBV2 and TRBJ2-5, the CDR3 gives the full variable domain: EPEVTQTPSHQVTQMGQEVILRCVPISNHLYFYWYRQILGQKVEFLVSFYNNEISEKSEIFDDQFSVERPDGSNFTLKIRSTKLEDSAMYFCASSKGLAGGGEQYFGPGTRLLVL.

Comment on this clonotype: This could be a read error, since a much larger clone is one nucleotide away. This chain connects TRBV28 to TRBJ1-5; D may be TRBD1 (6 bases). V lost 6 bases and J 4 bases, leaving 16 bases between the germline ends. The CDR3 runs 15 residues. Per the germline V gene, CDR1 is MDHEN and CDR2 is SYDVKM. In nucleotides, the CDR3 is TGTGCCAGCAGCCCGGGACATAACGTAAATCAGCCCCAGCATTTT. It translates to CASSPGHNVNQPQHF. The full variable domain, its missing parts supplied by reference TRBV28 and TRBJ1-5, is DVKVTQSSRYLVKRTGEKVFLECVQDMDHENMFWYRQDPGLGLRLIYFSYDVKMKEKGDIPEGYSVSREKKERFSLILESASTNQTSMYLCASSPGHNVNQPQHFGDGTRLSIL.

V is TRBV4-1 and J is TRBJ2-5; unclear D gene. CDR3 size: 19 residues. V was cut by 5 bases and J by 4 bases, with 29 bases left in between. The germline CDR1 and CDR2 sequences are MGHRA and YSYEKL. The CDR3 coding sequence is TGCGCCAGCAGCTATACTAAATTAAGACGGCCCCAAAAGGGAGAGACCCAGTACTTC. Its protein is CASSYTKLRRPQKGETQYF.

This clonotype was recorded only once. V usage is TRBV7-9 and J usage is TRBJ2-7; D is possibly TRBD1 (6 bases). CDR3 size: 14 residues. Germline loops: CDR1 SEHNR, CDR2 FQNEAQ (reference sequence). With 3 bases removed from V and 2 bases from J, the gap between germline ends came to 11 bases. In DNA, the CDR3 is TGTGCCAGCAGCTTCGGGACAACGCCCTACGAGCAGTACTTC. It translates to CASSFGTTPYEQYF.

This clonotype was seen a few times. The chain joins TRBV7-2 to TRBJ2-7; D unresolved. Germline assignment: CDR1 SGHTA and CDR2 FQGNSA. This CDR3 has 15 residues. V shed 0 bases and J shed 4 bases, with 13 bases lying between them. The CDR3 DNA reads TGTGCCAGCAGCTTAGCGTCGGCAGGTAATTACGAGCAGTACTTC. The encoded protein is CASSLASAGNYEQYF.

This chain joins TRBV28 and TRBJ2-2; D unclear. The V end was cut by 2 bases, the J end by 6 bases, with 13 bases between. There are 15 residues in the CDR3. Germline V lookup: CDR1 MDHEN, CDR2 SYDVKM. The CDR3 nucleotides are TGTGCCAGCAGTTTACCTGGGCCCTTGGCCGGGGAGCTGTTTTTT. It encodes CASSLPGPLAGELFF.

The sample holds many counts of this clonotype. The V gene is TRBV29-1, the J gene TRBJ1-5; D might be TRBD1 (5 bases). The CDR3 has 14 amino acids. V was shortened by 5 bases and J by 0 bases, with 11 bases between the two germline ends. Germline V gene sequence: CDR1 SQVTM, CDR2 ANQGSEA. The CDR3 nucleotides are TGCAGCGTTAACCCTGGGGGTAGCAATCAGCCCCAGCATTTT. This encodes CSVNPGGSNQPQHF.

This clonotype appeared a few times. The rearrangement uses TRBV29-1 and TRBJ1-4; TRBD1 matches 9 bases. This CDR3 is 14 amino acids long. Germline V gene lookup returns CDR1 SQVTM and CDR2 ANQGSEA. V shed 4 bases, J shed 8 bases, and the junction held 8 bases outside the gene matches. The CDR3 DNA follows: TGCAGCGTTGCCCCAACAGGGGGCCGGGAAAAACTGTTTTTT. This encodes CSVAPTGGREKLFF.

This clonotype has just a few counts. V and J are TRBV9 and TRBJ2-3; 13 bases are a match to TRBD2. CDR1 and CDR2 (germline): SGDLS, YYNGEE. V gave up 3 bases and J gave up 5 bases; unmatched junction bases: 6. This CDR3 has 16 residues. The CDR3 reads CASSDRLAGGVDTQYF. The CDR3 bases are TGTGCCAGCAGCGACCGACTAGCGGGAGGTGTAGATACGCAGTATTTT.

The V and J genes are TRBV20-1 and TRBJ1-4; no reliable D call. CDR3 length equals 13 residues. V was clipped by 0 bases and J by 4 bases, with 6 bases between them. Germline loops: CDR1 DFQATT, CDR2 SNEGSKA (reference sequence). CDR3 nucleotides: TGCAGTGCTAGAGACCCGAATAATGAAAAACTGTTTTTT. Amino acid sequence: CSARDPNNEKLFF.

The chain has TRBV7-2 and TRBJ2-7; 7 bases line up with TRBD2. The CDR3 loop spans 14 amino acids. V gave up 3 bases and J gave up 7 bases; unmatched junction bases: 9. Germline CDR1 is SGHTA and CDR2 is FQGNSA. DNA for the CDR3: TGTGCCAGCAGCTTTATGAGCGGGAACAATGAGCAGTACTTC. Amino acid sequence: CASSFMSGNNEQYF.

This clonotype was counted a single time. The chain carries TRBV6-1 and TRBJ2-2, with D hard to call. The CDR3 extends over 14 amino acids. The V end lost 3 bases, the J end lost 6 bases, and 11 bases lay between the germline ends. Germline CDR1 MNHNS, CDR2 SASEGT. The CDR3 here is CASSELLLAGELFF. The CDR3 bases are TGTGCCAGCAGTGAGCTATTATTGGCCGGGGAGCTGTTTTTT.

About this clonotype itself: A read error may account for a junction end that differs from germline. This chain links TRBV5-4 with TRBJ2-5; D is perhaps TRBD1 (5 bases). Judging by the DNA end, TRBJ2-7 fits better; the J call may be wrong. The CDR3 is made up of 13 amino acids. The V gene's germline CDR1 is SGHNT and CDR2 YYREEE (reference sequence). CDR3 sequence: CASSFRGSHEQYF. The CDR3 DNA reads as TGTGCCAGCAGCTTTAGGGGCTCCCACGAGCAGTACTTC.

V and J are TRBV5-1 and TRBJ2-3, with a tentative D call TRBD1 (5 bases). The V and J ends lost 4 bases and 4 bases respectively, with 13 bases between them. This CDR3 has 14 amino acids. Germline lookup yields CDR1 SGHRS and CDR2 YFSETQ. DNA for the CDR3: TGCGCCAGCAGCGCGGACATTAGGGCAGATACGCAGTATTTT. Residues: CASSADIRADTQYF.

For this clonotype: A much larger clonotype is one base distant, so this may be a read error. The chain couples TRBV5-1 to TRBJ2-3; no firm D call. CDR1 and CDR2 (germline): SGHRS, YFSETQ. The V end lost 6 bases, the J end lost 0 bases, and 14 bases lay between the germline ends. This CDR3 comprises 15 residues. The CDR3 loop is CASTSGSQSTDTQYF. The CDR3 coding sequence is TGCGCCAGCACTTCGGGCAGCCAGAGCACAGATACGCAGTATTTT.